This T cell receptor beta chain stems from a study of T-cell memory formation after mild COVID-19. CDR1 is LNHNV and CDR2 is YYDKDF in the germline V gene (reference sequence). V lost 2 bases and J lost 1; bases outside the gene matches: 3. The CDR3 spans 16 residues. This clonotype was seen once. Its specificity is not known. Study findings and constraints: Day 15 to 85 contractors were CD4/CD8 balanced; later expanders leaned CD4+.

TCR alpha and TCR beta cDNA libraries with sample barcodes and UMIs came from 5'RACE using constant-segment primers. TCRdb reprocessed the 5' RACE reads with MiXCR, giving one entry per CDR3 protein. Among about 470,000 distinct CDR3 sequences listed, 15% to 20% were seen once. The rearrangement links TRBV15 to TRBJ2-3, with 10 bases identical to TRBD2. This TCR was sampled from an adult woman who had mild COVID-19 (a few samples of this study predate the infection). Cell type and time point are not known. The source material was PBMCs or a T cell subset sorted from them (not recorded which). Here the CDR3 reads CATSRFGLAGTDTQYF. The CDR3 nucleotides are TGTGCCACCAGCAGATTCGGACTAGCGGGCACAGATACGCAGTATTTT.